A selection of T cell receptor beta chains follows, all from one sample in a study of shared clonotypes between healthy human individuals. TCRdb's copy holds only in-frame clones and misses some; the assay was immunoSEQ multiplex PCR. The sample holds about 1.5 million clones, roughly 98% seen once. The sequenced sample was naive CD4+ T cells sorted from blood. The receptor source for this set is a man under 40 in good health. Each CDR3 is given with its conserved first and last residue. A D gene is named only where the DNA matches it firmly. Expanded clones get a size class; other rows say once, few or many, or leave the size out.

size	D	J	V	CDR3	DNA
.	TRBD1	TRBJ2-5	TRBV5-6	CASSSLDRVETQYF	TGTGCCAGCAGCTCCCTGGACAGGGTGGAGACCCAGTACTTC
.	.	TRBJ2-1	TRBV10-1	CASRPDGSGHNEQFF	TGCGCCAGCAGGCCGGACGGGTCTGGGCACAATGAGCAGTTCTTC
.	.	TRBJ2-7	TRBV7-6	CASSLARDFNYEQYF	TGTGCCAGCAGCTTAGCCAGGGATTTCAACTACGAGCAGTACTTC
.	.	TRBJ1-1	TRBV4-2	CASSERDGNTEAFF	TGTGCCAGCAGCGAAAGAGACGGGAACACTGAAGCTTTCTTT
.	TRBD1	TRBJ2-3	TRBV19	CASTKQGAADTQYF	TGTGCCAGTACCAAACAGGGGGCGGCGGATACGCAGTATTTT
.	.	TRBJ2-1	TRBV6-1	CASRVRWPSDEQFF	TGTGCCAGCAGGGTCAGGTGGCCGAGCGATGAGCAGTTCTTC
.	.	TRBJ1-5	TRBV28	CASSASNQPQHF	TGTGCCAGCAGTGCCTCCAATCAGCCCCAGCATTTT
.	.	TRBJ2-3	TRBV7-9	CAKNEVKGSFISDTQYF	TGTGCCAAAAACGAGGTCAAGGGTTCCTTTATTTCAGATACGCAGTATTTT
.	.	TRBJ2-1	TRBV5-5	CASSTTGTPAGDEQFF	TGTGCCAGCAGCACCACCGGGACCCCGGCGGGCGATGAGCAGTTCTTC
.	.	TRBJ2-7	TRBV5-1	CASSLEDTFYEQYF	TGCGCCAGCAGCTTGGAGGACACCTTCTACGAGCAGTACTTC
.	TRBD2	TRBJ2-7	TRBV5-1	CASSSGLAGVNEQYF	TGCGCCAGCAGCTCGGGACTAGCGGGAGTCAACGAGCAGTACTTC
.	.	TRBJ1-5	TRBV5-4	CASSLLGGGQPQHF	TGTGCCAGCAGCTTGCTGGGGGGCGGTCAGCCCCAGCATTTT
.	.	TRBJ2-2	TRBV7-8	CASSPRGGNTGELFF	TGTGCCAGCAGCCCTAGGGGCGGAAACACCGGGGAGCTGTTTTTT
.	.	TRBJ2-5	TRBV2	CASNREQETQYF	TGTGCCAGCAACCGGGAACAAGAGACCCAGTACTTC
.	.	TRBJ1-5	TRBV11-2	CASPLVVRNQPQHF	TGTGCCAGCCCCCTAGTCGTTCGCAATCAGCCCCAGCATTTT
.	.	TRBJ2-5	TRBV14	CASSPSMVGYGETQYF	TGTGCCAGCAGCCCGTCAATGGTAGGGTACGGAGAGACCCAGTACTTC
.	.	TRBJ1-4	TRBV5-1	CASSLEGPATNEKLFF	TGCGCCAGCAGCTTGGAGGGTCCTGCAACTAATGAAAAACTGTTTTTT
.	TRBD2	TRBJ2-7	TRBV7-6	CASSWREGTYEQYF	TGTGCCAGCTCCTGGAGGGAGGGAACCTACGAGCAGTACTTC
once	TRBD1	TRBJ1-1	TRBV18	CASRQGLNTEAFF	TGTGCCAGCCGACAGGGGTTGAACACTGAAGCTTTCTTT
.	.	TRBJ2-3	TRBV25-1	CASAAKRGSRTDTQYF	TGTGCCAGCGCTGCCAAAAGGGGTTCCCGCACAGATACGCAGTATTTT
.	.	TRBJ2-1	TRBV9	CASSAAPYNEQFF	TGTGCCAGCAGCGCCGCCCCCTACAATGAGCAGTTCTTC
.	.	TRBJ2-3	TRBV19	CASSTRTPLHTDTQYF	TGTGCCAGTAGTACCCGGACACCTCTACACACAGATACGCAGTATTTT
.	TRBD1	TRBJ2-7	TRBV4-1	CASSRLPTGPAYEQYF	TGCGCCAGCAGCCGCCTCCCGACAGGGCCGGCATACGAGCAGTACTTC
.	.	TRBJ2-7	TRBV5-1	CASSLDGQNYYEQYF	TGCGCCAGCAGCTTGGACGGACAGAATTACTACGAGCAGTACTTC
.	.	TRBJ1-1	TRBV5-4	CASSFGGTGTEAFF	TGTGCCAGCAGCTTCGGAGGTACGGGCACTGAAGCTTTCTTT
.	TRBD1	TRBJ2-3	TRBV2	CASSIGTGVDTQYF	TGTGCCAGCAGTATAGGGACAGGGGTAGATACGCAGTATTTT
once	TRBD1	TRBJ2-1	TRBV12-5	CASGSTGTGLVNEQFF	TGTGCTAGTGGTTCGACCGGGACAGGGTTAGTCAATGAGCAGTTCTTC
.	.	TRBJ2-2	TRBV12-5	CASGRGPGELFF	TGTGCTAGTGGCCGAGGGCCCGGGGAGCTGTTTTTT
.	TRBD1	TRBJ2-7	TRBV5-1	CASSLSRGKYEQYF	TGCGCCAGCAGCTTGAGCAGGGGGAAATACGAGCAGTACTTC
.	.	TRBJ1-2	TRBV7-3	CASSRPGQLISF	TGTGCCAGCAGCCGCCCCGGACAGCTCATCTCGTTC
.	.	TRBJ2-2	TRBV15	CATSRDTGYTGELFF	TGTGCCACCAGCAGAGATACAGGGTACACCGGGGAGCTGTTTTTT
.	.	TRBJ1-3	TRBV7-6	CASSLGGRPSGNTIYF	TGTGCCAGCAGCTTAGGCGGACGTCCCTCTGGAAACACCATATATTTT
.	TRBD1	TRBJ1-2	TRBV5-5	CASSETGNGYTF	TGTGCCAGCAGCGAGACAGGGAATGGCTACACCTTC
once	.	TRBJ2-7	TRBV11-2	CASSQGGALSEQYF	TGTGCCAGCAGCCAGGGGGGAGCCCTCTCCGAGCAGTACTTC
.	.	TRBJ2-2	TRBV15	CATSRDLPGWGPTGELFF	TGTGCCACCAGCAGAGATCTCCCAGGGTGGGGGCCCACCGGGGAGCTGTTTTTT
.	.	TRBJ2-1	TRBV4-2	CASSQEDPGFNEQFF	TGTGCCAGCAGCCAGGAGGACCCCGGGTTTAATGAGCAGTTCTTC
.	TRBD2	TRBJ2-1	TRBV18	CASSPPGLAGGSYNEQFF	TGTGCCAGCTCACCACCGGGACTAGCGGGAGGGTCCTACAATGAGCAGTTCTTC
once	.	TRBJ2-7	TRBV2	CASSPGAPHEQYF	TGTGCCAGCTCCCCCGGGGCGCCACACGAGCAGTACTTC
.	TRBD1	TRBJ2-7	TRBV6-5	CASSYSGQGYEQYF	TGTGCCAGCAGTTACTCGGGACAGGGCTACGAGCAGTACTTC
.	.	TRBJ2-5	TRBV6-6	CASGGAQETQYF	TGTGCCTCGGGTGGCGCCCAAGAGACCCAGTACTTC
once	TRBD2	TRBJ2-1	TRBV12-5	CASGLNSGRGNEQFF	TGTGCTAGTGGTTTGAATAGCGGGAGGGGCAATGAGCAGTTCTTC
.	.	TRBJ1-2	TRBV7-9	CASSSTAGGYPNYGYTF	TGTGCCAGCAGCTCCACAGCCGGGGGGTATCCGAACTATGGCTACACCTTC
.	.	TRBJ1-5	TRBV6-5	CASSYVRDSQPQHF	TGTGCCAGCAGTTACGTTCGGGATAGTCAGCCCCAGCATTTT
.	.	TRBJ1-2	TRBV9	CASSARTALYGYTF	TGTGCCAGCAGCGCCCGGACAGCCCTCTATGGCTACACCTTC
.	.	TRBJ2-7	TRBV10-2	CASSEFASPTYEQYF	TGCGCCAGCAGTGAATTTGCTAGCCCCACCTACGAGCAGTACTTC
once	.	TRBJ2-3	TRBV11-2	CASSFGLSADTQYF	TGTGCCAGCAGCTTTGGGTTGTCGGCAGATACGCAGTATTTT
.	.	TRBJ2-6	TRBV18	CASSGVGANVLTF	TGTGCCAGCTCCGGGGTTGGGGCCAACGTCCTGACTTTC
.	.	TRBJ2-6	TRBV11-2	CASSKSPGSGANVLTF	TGTGCCAGCAGCAAATCCCCCGGCTCTGGGGCCAACGTCCTGACTTTC
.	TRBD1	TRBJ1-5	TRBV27	CASSLIGGQGAYQPQHF	TGTGCCAGCAGTTTAATTGGCGGACAGGGGGCGTATCAGCCCCAGCATTTT
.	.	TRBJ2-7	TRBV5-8	CASSSGSFPYEQYF	TGTGCCAGCAGCTCTGGGTCGTTCCCCTACGAGCAGTACTTC
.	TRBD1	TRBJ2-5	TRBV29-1	CSAGPWGQGRETQYF	TGCAGCGCCGGGCCCTGGGGACAGGGGAGAGAGACCCAGTACTTC